The present T cell receptor (beta chain) was sequenced within a study of cytomegalovirus exposure and HLA in healthy donors. Study-level points and caveats: Only CMV serostatus was available as immune exposure information. An ancestry cluster, one associated with Asian ancestry, reportedly showed fewer N-insertions than the 666-donor mean in a later analysis.

A multiplex PCR was run with 60 Vbeta primers and 13 Jbeta primers. Data came from immunoSEQ multiplex PCR; TCRdb stores just in-frame clones and leaves some out. The sample includes tens of thousands of clones. Healthy bone marrow donors supplied every sample. Trimming cost V 2 bases and J 1 base, with 13 bases left between them. The CDR3 runs to 16 residues. Germline CDR1 is ENHRY and CDR2 is SYGVKD. Notes on this clone: The antigen remains unidentified.

The source of this sequence is a woman between 35 and 50 years old in good health and CMV-seropositive. The specimen sequenced was PBMCs. The chain has TRBV10-3 and TRBJ2-3; D perhaps matches TRBD2 (6 bases). The CDR3, as DNA: TGTGCCATCAGTGAGGAAGGGACTGTCGGCACAGATACGCAGTATTTT. Residues: CAISEEGTVGTDTQYF.